This T cell receptor (beta chain) was sequenced for a study of neurological immune-mediated disorders. The study's findings and limits: Across subjects, expanded clones had no CDR3 amino acid sequences in common, pointing to private repertoires in all groups.

Described time point: longitudinal time-point 2. This clonotype occurred many times. Its antigen is as yet unknown. Synthesis of cDNA was accomplished via 5'RACE employing 10-nucleotide random UMIs. TCRdb re-called the 5' RACE reads with MiXCR, one entry per CDR3 protein. The repertoire holds about 90,000 distinct CDR3 sequences, with less than 15% as singletons. The V gene's germline CDR1 is MDHEN and CDR2 SYDVKM. The trim removed 8 bases at V and 1 base at J, leaving 8 bases unmatched. The CDR3 consists of 15 residues. Sequenced input: PBMCs. The source is a female donor with HTLV-1-associated myelopathy (HAM/TSP). The chain has TRBV28 and TRBJ2-5; 9 nucleotides align to TRBD2. Written as DNA, the CDR3 is TGTGCCAGCTCCAGGGTAGCGGGAGCCCAAGAGACCCAGTACTTC. It yields the protein CASSRVAGAQETQYF.